The T cell receptor (beta chain) described here comes from a study of identifying expanded T cells in peripheral blood. Regarding the study as a whole: Differentially abundant clones: about 1.1 between replicates, approximately 16 at about two weeks, 19 to 20 at four. Approximately two-week clone count variance significantly increased as total template count grew.

Healthy donors had no documented immune events, such as infections, while sampled. In the case of this clone: Its antigen is as yet unknown.

TCRdb's table, derived via immunoSEQ multiplex PCR, lists solely in-frame clones and lacks some. The top ten hold approximately 3% of the sample, which has about 85,000 clones, roughly 90% seen once. Trimming stripped 0 bases from V and 3 bases from J, with 16 bases between. Germline values: CDR1 SGHRS, CDR2 YFSETQ. This CDR3 has 17 residues. The chain combines TRBV5-1 with TRBJ1-5; TRBD1 might be the D (6 bases). Sequencing used blood. This clonotype originated in a person between 18 and 69 years old in good health. The CDR3 nucleotides read TGCGCCAGCAGCTTGGATGGGCAGGGGAATCCCAATCAGCCCCAGCATTTT. This codes for CASSLDGQGNPNQPQHF.